The 18 T cell receptor beta chains listed next were all sequenced from one sample in a study of beta chain features in type 1 diabetes. Expressed TCRB transcripts were sequenced, since all the RNA that had been isolated was reverse transcribed. The repertoire was sequenced with immunoSEQ multiplex PCR; TCRdb's copy has only in-frame clones and lacks some. Among 450,000 to 550,000 clones, approximately 31% were seen once, and the ten largest hold about 0.065%. The sequenced material came from naive CD4+ T cells from blood. The receptors stem from a man aged 18-30 years in good health.

This clone was seen a handful of times. CDR3 nucleotides: TGTGCCAGCAGCGAACTAGCGGGGAAAGAGACCCAGTACTTC. Amino acids: CASSELAGKETQYF. The chain recombines TRBV14 with TRBJ2-5; 10 nucleotides agree with TRBD2. V was clipped by 5 bases and J by 3 bases; unmatched bases: 3. The length of the CDR3 is 14 residues. From germline, CDR1 is SGHDN and CDR2 FVKESK.

The chain employs TRBV29-1 and TRBJ2-1; D might be TRBD2 (5 bases). The V end lost 7 bases, the J end lost 0 bases, and 13 bases lay between the germline ends. CDR1 is SQVTM, CDR2 ANQGSEA, per germline. This CDR3 contains 14 residues. CDR3: CSGAGQNSYNEQFF. The DNA for the CDR3 is TGCAGCGGCGCGGGCCAGAACTCCTACAATGAGCAGTTCTTC.

The gene calls are TRBV9 and TRBJ2-7, with 8 bases lining up with TRBD2. The germline CDR1 and CDR2 sequences are SGDLS and YYNGEE. This CDR3 spans 14 amino acids. Trimming took 3 bases from V and 2 from J; bases not matched to a gene: 4. Written as DNA, the CDR3 is TGTGCCAGCAGCGGAACTAGCGGCGCCTACGAGCAGTACTTC. Protein: CASSGTSGAYEQYF.

As concerns this clone: This sample includes further DNA sequences coding for the same CDR3. V is TRBV9 and J is TRBJ1-1; tentative D call: TRBD1 (5 bases). Germline loops: CDR1 SGDLS, CDR2 YYNGEE. V was shortened by 0 bases and J by 2 bases, with 8 bases between the two germline ends. This CDR3 is built from 14 residues. This chain's CDR3 is CASSVVGPNTEAFF. DNA for the CDR3: TGTGCCAGCAGCGTAGTGGGACCCAACACTGAAGCTTTCTTT.

This clone was detected a few times. V usage is TRBV7-9 and J usage is TRBJ1-2; 9 bases are shared with TRBD1. Trimming at V came to 6 bases and at J to 4 bases, leaving 3 bases not matched to a gene. Germline assignment: CDR1 SEHNR and CDR2 FQNEAQ (reference sequence). The CDR3 sequence is 13 residues long. The CDR3 DNA sequence: TGTGCCAGCAGTCAACAGGGGGCCTATGGCTACACCTTC. It translates to CASSQQGAYGYTF.

There are a few counts of this clone. The V and J genes are TRBV7-9 and TRBJ1-2; D perhaps matches TRBD1 (5 bases). CDR1 SEHNR and CDR2 FQNEAQ come from the germline V gene (reference sequence). CDR3 length: 14 residues. V was cut by 5 bases and J by 5 bases, with 15 bases left in between. Written as DNA, the CDR3 is TGTGCCAGCAGCAACGATGGGGGAAGATATGGCTACACCTTC. This codes for CASSNDGGRYGYTF.

The CDR3 reads CSVVRGGLGYTF. The CDR3 DNA reads TGCAGCGTTGTGAGAGGGGGTTTAGGCTACACCTTC. This chain joins TRBV29-1 and TRBJ1-2; a possible D gene is TRBD1 (6 bases). The CDR3 extends over 12 amino acids. V lost 4 bases and J 8 bases, leaving 14 bases between the germline ends. The germline V gene has CDR1 SQVTM and CDR2 ANQGSEA.

This clone occurred a few times. This rearrangement joins TRBV29-1 to TRBJ2-2, with a possible D match to TRBD1 (6 bases). CDR3 length equals 15 residues. CDR1 and CDR2 from the germline V gene are SQVTM and ANQGSEA. V lost 4 bases and J lost 5, with 17 bases in between. For the CDR3, the DNA is TGCAGCGTTGGATGGGCAGGGGAAGGAACCGGGGAGCTGTTTTTT. This sequence encodes CSVGWAGEGTGELFF.

The J gene is TRBJ1-1, the V gene TRBV11-2; TRBD1 is a possible D gene (5 bases). V was shortened by 3 bases and J by 0 bases, with 11 bases between the two germline ends. Germline CDR1 is SGHAT and CDR2 is FQNNGV. CDR3 size: 15 residues. The CDR3: CASSFPGIVNTEAFF. CDR3 nucleotide sequence: TGTGCCAGCAGCTTCCCAGGGATAGTGAACACTGAAGCTTTCTTT.

Points on this clone: At one of its ends the junction is not consistent with the germline gene, which may arise from a read error. The chain carries TRBV15 and TRBJ2-7; the D is unclear. CDR1 is LNHNV and CDR2 is YYDKDF in the germline V gene (reference sequence). The CDR3 runs to 13 residues. DNA of the CDR3: TGTGCCACCAGCCGAGAGAAGGGCCTGGAGCAGTACTTC. As protein: CATSREKGLEQYF.

This CDR3 is CASSEQLDEQYF. CDR3 coding DNA: TGTGCCAGCAGTGAGCAGCTCGACGAGCAGTACTTC. The chain carries TRBV2 and TRBJ2-7; D is undetermined. The CDR3 loop spans 12 amino acids. Germline-derived CDR1 and CDR2 are SNHLY and FYNNEI. Trimming stripped 3 bases from V and 5 bases from J, with 8 bases between. Full variable domain (remainder filled in from reference TRBV2 and TRBJ2-7): EPEVTQTPSHQVTQMGQEVILRCVPISNHLYFYWYRQILGQKVEFLVSFYNNEISEKSEIFDDQFSVERPDGSNFTLKIRSTKLEDSAMYFCASSEQLDEQYFGPGTRLTVT.

This clone was seen more than once but under ten times. The chain has TRBV5-1 and TRBJ2-3, with 14 bases identical to TRBD2. Trimming at V came to 3 bases and at J to 5 bases, leaving 5 bases not matched to a gene. Germline CDR1 and CDR2: SGHRS and YFSETQ. CDR3 length equals 16 residues. The CDR3 spells CASSSGTSGRGDTQYF. CDR3 bases: TGCGCCAGCAGCTCAGGGACTAGCGGGAGAGGAGATACGCAGTATTTT.

This chain uses TRBV7-9 with TRBJ2-1, with 8 bases matching TRBD1. From germline, CDR1 is SEHNR and CDR2 FQNEAQ (reference sequence). With 5 bases clipped from V and 3 bases from J, the junction kept 3 bases outside the gene matches. This CDR3 is 14 amino acids long. CDR3 in amino acids: CASSPTGVYNEQFF. CDR3 DNA sequence: TGTGCCAGCAGCCCGACAGGGGTCTACAATGAGCAGTTCTTC.

The chain employs TRBV29-1 and TRBJ2-3; D is possibly TRBD1 (5 bases). There are 14 residues in the CDR3. Germline loops: CDR1 SQVTM, CDR2 ANQGSEA. With 6 bases removed from V and 0 bases from J, the gap between germline ends came to 13 bases. The CDR3 coding sequence is TGCAGCGTGGAAACAGGACCCAGCACAGATACGCAGTATTTT. It yields the protein CSVETGPSTDTQYF.

This clone was seen a few times. The chain links TRBV30 to TRBJ2-5; TRBD1 agrees at 10 bases. Per germline, CDR1 GTSNPN and CDR2 SVGIG (reference sequence). With V trimmed by 8 bases and J by 0 bases, 3 bases remained unmatched. This CDR3 is 13 amino acids long. The CDR3 protein is CALDRGYQETQYF. The CDR3 bases are TGTGCCCTGGACAGGGGGTACCAAGAGACCCAGTACTTC. Using reference TRBV30 and TRBJ2-5 for the parts outside the CDR3, the full variable domain is SQTIHQWPATLVQPVGSPLSLECTVEGTSNPNLYWYRQAAGRGLQLLFYSVGIGQISSEVPQNLSASRPQDRQFILSSKKLLLSDSGFYLCALDRGYQETQYFGPGTRLLVL.

This clone was counted between two and nine times. One junction end disagrees with the germline gene, perhaps due to a read error. J is TRBJ2-1 and V is TRBV19; 10 positions match TRBD2. Germline CDR1 is LNHDA and CDR2 is SQIVND (reference sequence). The CDR3 is 15 amino acids. As DNA, the CDR3 is TGTGCCAGTAGCTCTACGGTTGAGCGGGAGGGTAGGAGGATCTTC. Residues: CASSSTVEREGRRIF. Filled out from reference TRBV19 and TRBJ2-1, the complete variable domain reads DGGITQSPKYLFRKEGQNVTLSCEQNLNHDAMYWYRQDPGQGLRLIYYSQIVNDFQKGDIAEGYSVSREKKESFPLTVTSAQKNPTAFYLCASSSTVEREGRRIFGPGTRLTVL.

This clone has only a few counts. This rearrangement joins TRBV5-1 to TRBJ2-3; D gene unclear. Germline CDR1 and CDR2: SGHRS and YFSETQ. Trimming shortened V by 0 bases and J by 1 base, and 6 bases separated the two germline ends. The CDR3 runs to 14 residues. The chain's CDR3 is CASSLDPGTDTQYF. The CDR3 coding sequence is TGCGCCAGCAGCTTGGATCCTGGCACAGATACGCAGTATTTT.

This chain joins TRBV9 and TRBJ2-7, with D hard to call. Germline lookup yields CDR1 SGDLS and CDR2 YYNGEE. The CDR3 has 14 amino acids. The V end was cut by 0 bases, the J end by 3 bases, with 10 bases between. The CDR3 nucleotides read TGTGCCAGCAGCGTAGGGGGTTTGAACTACGAGCAGTACTTC. Its translation is CASSVGGLNYEQYF.